A selection of T cell receptor beta chains follows, all from one sample in a study of shared clonotypes between healthy human individuals. Generated by immunoSEQ multiplex PCR, the TCRdb table keeps only in-frame clones and is missing some. This sample yields around 2,000,000 clones, of which roughly 94% are seen a single time; 0.13% belongs to the top ten. The sample consisted of naive CD4+ T cells sorted from blood. All receptors derive from a young man in good health. CDR3s include the opening cysteine and the closing phenylalanine or tryptophan. D genes are given only for firm matches. Rows may omit the clone size; those that give it use once, few, many or a size class.

V gene	J gene	D gene	clone size	CDR3 DNA	CDR3 protein
TRBV10-1	TRBJ2-3	TRBD1	NA	TGCGCCAGCAGTGAGTCAACGGACAGGGACGAGTATTTT	CASSESTDRDEYF
TRBV10-3	TRBJ2-7	TRBD1	NA	TGTGCCATCAACCAGAGACAGGGCTACGAGCAGTACTTC	CAINQRQGYEQYF
TRBV6-1	TRBJ1-5	NA	once	TGTGCCAGCACCCCACAGGGCCATAGCAATCAGCCCCAGCATTTT	CASTPQGHSNQPQHF
TRBV27	TRBJ2-1	TRBD2	NA	TGTGCCAGCAGTTTATCGCCTAGCGGTAAATTCAATGAGCAGTTCTTC	CASSLSPSGKFNEQFF
TRBV4-3	TRBJ2-7	NA	NA	TGCGCCAGCAGCCAAGGATTCGGCCCAGGGGTCTACGAGCAGTACTTC	CASSQGFGPGVYEQYF
TRBV7-2	TRBJ2-3	TRBD2	NA	TGTGCCAGCAGCACTAGCGGGCAGAGCACAGATACGCAGTATTTT	CASSTSGQSTDTQYF
TRBV9	TRBJ1-2	NA	NA	TGTGCCAGCAGCGCCGACAGGTCTAACTATGGCTACACCTTC	CASSADRSNYGYTF
TRBV6-5	TRBJ1-6	NA	NA	TGTGCCAGCAGTTACTCGTTCGGGGGGCTTGATTCACCCCTCCACTTT	CASSYSFGGLDSPLHF
TRBV27	TRBJ1-1	NA	NA	TGTGCCAGCAGTATACGGGGACCGAATAGAGAAGCTTTCTTT	CASSIRGPNREAFF
TRBV2	TRBJ2-2	NA	NA	TGTGCCAGCACGCAGGACGGGACTAACACCGGGGAGCTGTTTTTT	CASTQDGTNTGELFF
TRBV11-2	TRBJ1-2	TRBD1	NA	TGTGCCAGCAGCTCTGGGGGTCGACAGGGGAACAATGGCTACACCTTC	CASSSGGRQGNNGYTF
TRBV2	TRBJ1-5	NA	NA	TGTGCCAGCAGCCTCGCCCCTAATCAGCCCCAGCATTTT	CASSLAPNQPQHF
TRBV12-1	TRBJ1-2	NA	once	TGTGCCAGCAGCCCCGGATCTAACTATGGCTACACCTTC	CASSPGSNYGYTF
TRBV29-1	TRBJ1-1	NA	NA	TGCAGCGTCGGGGATTACACTGAAGCTTTCTTT	CSVGDYTEAFF
TRBV7-9	TRBJ2-7	NA	NA	TGTGCCAGCAGCTTAAACGGAGTCTACGAGCAGTACTTC	CASSLNGVYEQYF
TRBV7-6	TRBJ2-4	NA	NA	TGTGCCAGCAGCACCGGGGCCCAAAACATTCAGTACTTC	CASSTGAQNIQYF
TRBV7-6	TRBJ2-5	NA	NA	TGTGCCAGCAGCTTAGGCCCGCAAGAGACCCAGTACTTC	CASSLGPQETQYF
TRBV7-6	TRBJ1-6	NA	NA	TGTGCCAGCAGCTTAGCCTCCAGGAGCTCCTATAATTCACCCCTCCACTTT	CASSLASRSSYNSPLHF
TRBV7-6	TRBJ1-2	TRBD1	NA	TGTGCCAGCAGCTTAGGTACAGGGGGCCCGGGAGGCTACACCTTC	CASSLGTGGPGGYTF
TRBV13	TRBJ1-1	NA	NA	TGTGCCAGCAGCTTGCTCTTTGAAACTGAAGCTTTCTTT	CASSLLFETEAFF
TRBV5-1	TRBJ2-3	NA	once	TGCGCCAGCAGCTTGAGGGCTAACACAGATACGCAGTATTTT	CASSLRANTDTQYF
TRBV11-2	TRBJ1-2	NA	NA	TGTGCCAGCACCAAGCAGGGGGGCTACACCTTC	CASTKQGGYTF
TRBV9	TRBJ2-5	NA	NA	TGTGCCAGCAGCGTAGGCGGCAGGGACTTTGGAGAGACCCAGTACTTC	CASSVGGRDFGETQYF
TRBV18	TRBJ2-5	TRBD2	NA	TGTGCCAGCTCACTGGGCGGACTAGCGTTACAAGAGACCCAGTACTTC	CASSLGGLALQETQYF
TRBV7-8	TRBJ2-5	NA	NA	TGTGCCAGCAACAACAAGGAGACCCAGTACTTC	CASNNKETQYF
TRBV30	TRBJ1-2	NA	NA	TGTGCCTGGGATGTTACGGGACGGAACTATGGCTACACCTTC	CAWDVTGRNYGYTF
TRBV2	TRBJ1-5	NA	NA	TGTGCCAGCAGTCTACAGGCCAAGCCCCAGCATTTT	CASSLQAKPQHF
TRBV2	TRBJ2-5	TRBD1	NA	TGTGCCAGCAGTCCCACGACAGGGCTCGGGGAGACCCAGTACTTC	CASSPTTGLGETQYF
TRBV5-8	TRBJ2-1	TRBD2	NA	TGTGCCAGCAGCTTCCCCCACAGCGGGGGGATCGGTGAGCAGTTCTTC	CASSFPHSGGIGEQFF
TRBV28	TRBJ1-6	NA	NA	TGTGCCAGCAGTTTATCCGCGACAGTTAATTCACCCCTCCACTTT	CASSLSATVNSPLHF
TRBV11-2	TRBJ2-1	TRBD1	NA	TGTGCCAGCAGTGGGGACAGGGGGCGGAGTGAGCAGTTCTTC	CASSGDRGRSEQFF
TRBV10-3	TRBJ2-3	NA	NA	TGTGCCATCAAGGAGGCGGGCACAGATACGCAGTATTTT	CAIKEAGTDTQYF
TRBV30	TRBJ1-4	TRBD1	NA	TGTGCCTGGAGCGGGGGGACAGCAACTAATGAAAAACTGTTTTTT	CAWSGGTATNEKLFF
TRBV9	TRBJ1-2	NA	NA	TGTGCCAGCAGAAAAAGCGGGACTCCGGCGGGCTACACCTTC	CASRKSGTPAGYTF
TRBV19	TRBJ1-2	TRBD1	NA	TGTGCCAGTAGTAGGGACAGGAACTATGGCTACACCTTC	CASSRDRNYGYTF
TRBV25-1	TRBJ1-2	NA	NA	TGTGCCAGCAGTGACCCTGGGGGGGCAGCGTCTGGCTACACCTTC	CASSDPGGAASGYTF
TRBV25-1	TRBJ2-7	TRBD1	NA	TGTGCCAGCAGTGAATTGGGCGAGACAGGGACGCAAGAGCAGTACTTC	CASSELGETGTQEQYF
TRBV9	TRBJ2-7	NA	many	TGTGCCAATCAACGCGAGCAGTACTTC	CANQREQYF
TRBV6-5	TRBJ2-7	NA	once	TGTGCCAGCAGTTATAGAAACACCTACGAGCAGTACTTC	CASSYRNTYEQYF
TRBV6-1	TRBJ1-5	NA	NA	TGTGCCAGCAGTGGACCGCTAAATCAGCCCCAGCATTTT	CASSGPLNQPQHF
TRBV6-5	TRBJ1-1	NA	NA	TGTGCCAGCAGGCCGGGACGGCAGAACACTGAAGCTTTCTTT	CASRPGRQNTEAFF
TRBV5-1	TRBJ1-2	NA	NA	TGCGCCACCAGTCGAGAATCACAGGGCTATGGCTACACCTTC	CATSRESQGYGYTF
TRBV10-3	TRBJ1-1	NA	NA	TGTGCCATCAGATTGGGGAATATGAACACTGAAGCTTTCTTT	CAIRLGNMNTEAFF
TRBV6-1	TRBJ2-4	NA	NA	TGTGCCAGCAGTGACTTTCCTAAAGCCAAAAACATTCAGTACTTC	CASSDFPKAKNIQYF
TRBV6-5	TRBJ2-7	TRBD1	NA	TGTGCCAGCAGCCTTGACAGGGGGTCTTCCTACGAGCAGTACTTC	CASSLDRGSSYEQYF
TRBV9	TRBJ2-2	NA	NA	TGTGCCAGCAGCGTAGGTGTTGGGACCGGGGAGCTGTTTTTT	CASSVGVGTGELFF
TRBV18	TRBJ2-7	NA	NA	TGTGCCAGCTCACCACCGAACAGGCCTTCCGAGCAGTACTTC	CASSPPNRPSEQYF
TRBV6-5	TRBJ1-1	NA	NA	TGTGCCTGTATGCGGGGCGGAGACACTGAAGCTTTCTTT	CACMRGGDTEAFF
TRBV7-3	TRBJ2-1	TRBD1	NA	TGTGCCAGCAGCTGGGGACAGGCGAACAATGAGCAGTTCTTC	CASSWGQANNEQFF
TRBV11-2	TRBJ2-3	NA	NA	TGTGCCAGCAGCTACGGTAGGCTAGATACGCAGTATTTT	CASSYGRLDTQYF
TRBV10-2	TRBJ2-1	TRBD2	NA	TGCGCCAGCGCGGGACTAGCGGACTACAATGAGCAGTTCTTC	CASAGLADYNEQFF
TRBV6-1	TRBJ2-2	TRBD2	NA	TGTGCCAGCCATAGCGGGGGGGCCAACACCGGGGAGCTGTTTTTT	CASHSGGANTGELFF
TRBV2	TRBJ2-5	TRBD1	NA	TGTGCCAGCAGTGACAGTCCAGGGGGCAATGGGGTTTGGGAGACCCAGTACTTC	CASSDSPGGNGVWETQYF